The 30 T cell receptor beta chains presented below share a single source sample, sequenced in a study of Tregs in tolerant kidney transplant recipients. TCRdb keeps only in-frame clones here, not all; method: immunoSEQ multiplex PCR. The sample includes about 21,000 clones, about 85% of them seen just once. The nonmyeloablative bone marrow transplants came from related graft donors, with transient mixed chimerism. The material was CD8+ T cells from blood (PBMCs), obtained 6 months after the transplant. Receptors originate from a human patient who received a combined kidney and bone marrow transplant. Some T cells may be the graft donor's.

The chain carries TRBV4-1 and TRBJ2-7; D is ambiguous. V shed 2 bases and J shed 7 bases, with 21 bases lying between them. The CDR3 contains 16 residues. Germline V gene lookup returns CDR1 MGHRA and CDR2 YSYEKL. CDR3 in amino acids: CASSQLPQPSLREQYF. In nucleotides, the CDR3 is TGCGCCAGCAGCCAATTGCCCCAGCCCAGTCTGAGGGAGCAGTACTTC.

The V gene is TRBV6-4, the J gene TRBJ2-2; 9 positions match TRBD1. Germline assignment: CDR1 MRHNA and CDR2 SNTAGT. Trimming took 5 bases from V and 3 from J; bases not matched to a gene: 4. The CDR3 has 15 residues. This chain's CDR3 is CASSRTGEDTGELFF. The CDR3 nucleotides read TGTGCCAGCAGTCGGACAGGGGAGGACACCGGGGAGCTGTTTTTT.

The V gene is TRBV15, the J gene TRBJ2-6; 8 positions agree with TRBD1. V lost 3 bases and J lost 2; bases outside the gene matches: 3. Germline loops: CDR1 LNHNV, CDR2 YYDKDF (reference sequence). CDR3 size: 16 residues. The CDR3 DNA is TGTGCCACCAGCAGGGAGGACAGGGCTGGGGCCAACGTCCTGACTTTC. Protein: CATSREDRAGANVLTF.

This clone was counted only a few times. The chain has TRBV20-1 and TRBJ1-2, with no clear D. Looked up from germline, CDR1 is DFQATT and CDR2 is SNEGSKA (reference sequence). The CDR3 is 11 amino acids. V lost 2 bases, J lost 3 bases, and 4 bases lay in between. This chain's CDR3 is CSARPDYGYTF. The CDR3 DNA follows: TGCAGTGCTAGACCCGACTATGGCTACACCTTC.

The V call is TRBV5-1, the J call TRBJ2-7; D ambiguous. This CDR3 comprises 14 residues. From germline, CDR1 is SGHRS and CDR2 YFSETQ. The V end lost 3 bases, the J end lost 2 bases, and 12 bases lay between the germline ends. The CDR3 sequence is CASSYLERTYEQYF. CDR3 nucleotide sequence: TGCGCCAGCAGCTATTTGGAGAGAACCTACGAGCAGTACTTC. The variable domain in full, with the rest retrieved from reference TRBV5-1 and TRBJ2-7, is KAGVTQTPRYLIKTRGQQVTLSCSPISGHRSVSWYQQTPGQGLQFLFEYFSETQRNKGNFPGRFSGRQFSNSRSEMNVSTLELGDSALYLCASSYLERTYEQYFGPGTRLTVT.

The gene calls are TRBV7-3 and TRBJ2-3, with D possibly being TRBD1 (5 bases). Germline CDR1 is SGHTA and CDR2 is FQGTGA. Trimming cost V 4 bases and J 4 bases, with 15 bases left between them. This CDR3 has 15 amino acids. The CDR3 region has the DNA TGTGCCAGCAGCTCTGGACATCTTAAACCAGATACGCAGTATTTT. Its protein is CASSSGHLKPDTQYF.

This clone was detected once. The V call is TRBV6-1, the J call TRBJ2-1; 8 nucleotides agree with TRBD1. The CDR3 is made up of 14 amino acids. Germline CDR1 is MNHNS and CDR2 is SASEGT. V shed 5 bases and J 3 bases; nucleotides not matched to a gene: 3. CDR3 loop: CASSFTGGYNEQFF. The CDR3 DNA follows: TGTGCCAGCAGTTTCACAGGGGGCTACAATGAGCAGTTCTTC.

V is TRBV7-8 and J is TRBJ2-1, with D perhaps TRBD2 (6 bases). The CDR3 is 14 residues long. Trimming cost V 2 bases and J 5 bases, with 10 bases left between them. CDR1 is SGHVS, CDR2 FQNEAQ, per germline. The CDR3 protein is CASSLKLADNEQFF. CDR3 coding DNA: TGTGCCAGCAGCTTAAAACTAGCAGACAATGAGCAGTTCTTC.

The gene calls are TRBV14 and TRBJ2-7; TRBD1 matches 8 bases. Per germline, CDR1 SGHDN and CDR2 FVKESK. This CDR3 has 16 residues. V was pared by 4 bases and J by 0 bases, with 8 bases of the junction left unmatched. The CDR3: CASSPFITGGSYEQYF. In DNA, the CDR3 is TGTGCCAGCAGCCCTTTTATCACAGGGGGCTCCTACGAGCAGTACTTC. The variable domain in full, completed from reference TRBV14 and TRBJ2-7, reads EAGVTQFPSHSVIEKGQTVTLRCDPISGHDNLYWYRRVMGKEIKFLLHFVKESKQDESGMPNNRFLAERTGGTYSTLKVQPAELEDSGVYFCASSPFITGGSYEQYFGPGTRLTVT.

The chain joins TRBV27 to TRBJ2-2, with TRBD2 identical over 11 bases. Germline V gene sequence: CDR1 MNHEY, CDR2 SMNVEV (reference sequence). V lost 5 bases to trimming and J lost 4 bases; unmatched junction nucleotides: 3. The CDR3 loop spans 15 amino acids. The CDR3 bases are TGTGCCAGCAGTGCTCTAGCGGGGGGCACCGGGGAGCTGTTTTTT. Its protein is CASSALAGGTGELFF.

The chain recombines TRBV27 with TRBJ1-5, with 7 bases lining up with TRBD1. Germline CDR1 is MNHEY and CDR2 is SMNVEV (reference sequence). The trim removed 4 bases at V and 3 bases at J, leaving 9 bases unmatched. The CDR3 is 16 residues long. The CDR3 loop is CASSSAGTAYNQPQHF. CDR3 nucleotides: TGTGCCAGCAGTTCAGCCGGGACAGCCTACAATCAGCCCCAGCATTTT.

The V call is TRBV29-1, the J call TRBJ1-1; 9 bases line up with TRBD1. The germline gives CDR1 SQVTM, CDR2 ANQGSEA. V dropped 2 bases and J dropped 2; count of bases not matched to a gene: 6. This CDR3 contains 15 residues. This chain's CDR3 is CSVERTGEANTEAFF. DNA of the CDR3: TGCAGCGTTGAAAGGACAGGGGAGGCCAACACTGAAGCTTTCTTT.

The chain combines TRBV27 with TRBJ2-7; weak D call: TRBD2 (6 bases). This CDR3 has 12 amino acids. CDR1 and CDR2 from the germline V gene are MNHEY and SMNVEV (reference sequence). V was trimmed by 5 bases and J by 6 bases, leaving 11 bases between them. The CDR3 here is CASSPLGGEQYF. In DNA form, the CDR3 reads TGTGCCAGCAGTCCCTTGGGGGGCGAGCAGTACTTC.

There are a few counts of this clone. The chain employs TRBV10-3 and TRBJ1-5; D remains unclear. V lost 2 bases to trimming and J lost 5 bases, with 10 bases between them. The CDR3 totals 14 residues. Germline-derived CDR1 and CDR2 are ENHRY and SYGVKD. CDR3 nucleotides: TGTGCCATCAGTGAGAGCGGCAGTGATCAGCCCCAGCATTTT. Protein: CAISESGSDQPQHF.

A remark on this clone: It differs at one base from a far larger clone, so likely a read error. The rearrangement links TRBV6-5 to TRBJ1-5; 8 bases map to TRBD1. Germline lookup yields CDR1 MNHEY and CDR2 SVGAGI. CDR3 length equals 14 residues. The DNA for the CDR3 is TGTACCAGCAGTGAGGACAGGGTCCTTCAGCCCCAGCATTTT. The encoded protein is CTSSEDRVLQPQHF.

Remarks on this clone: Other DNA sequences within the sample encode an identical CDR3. The chain's CDR3 is CAAGAPNNSPLHF. In DNA form, the CDR3 reads TGTGCCGCTGGGGCGCCCAATAATTCACCCCTCCACTTT. The chain joins TRBV19 to TRBJ1-6, with a possible D match to TRBD1 (5 bases). The CDR3 spans 13 residues. The germline gives CDR1 LNHDA, CDR2 SQIVND (reference sequence). The V end lost 11 bases, the J end lost 5 bases, and 13 bases lay between the germline ends.

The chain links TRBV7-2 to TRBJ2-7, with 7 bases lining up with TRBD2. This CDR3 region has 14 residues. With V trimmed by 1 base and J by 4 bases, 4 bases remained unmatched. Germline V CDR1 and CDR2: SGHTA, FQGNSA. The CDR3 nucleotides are TGTGCCAGCAGCTTAGGCACTAGCGCGTACGAGCAGTACTTC. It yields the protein CASSLGTSAYEQYF.

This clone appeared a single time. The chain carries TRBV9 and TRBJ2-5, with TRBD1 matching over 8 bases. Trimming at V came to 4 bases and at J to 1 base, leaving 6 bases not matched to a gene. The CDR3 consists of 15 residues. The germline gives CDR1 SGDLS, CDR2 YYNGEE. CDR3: CASSLGQAPQETQYF. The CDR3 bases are TGTGCCAGCAGCCTGGGACAGGCCCCCCAAGAGACCCAGTACTTC.

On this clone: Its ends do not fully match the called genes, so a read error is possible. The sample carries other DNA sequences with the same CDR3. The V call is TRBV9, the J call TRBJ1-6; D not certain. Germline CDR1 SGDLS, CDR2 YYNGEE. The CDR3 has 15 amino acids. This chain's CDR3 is CASSVEEFYNSPLHF. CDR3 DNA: TGTGCCAGCAGCGTAGAGGAGTTCTATAATTCCCCCCTCCACTTT.

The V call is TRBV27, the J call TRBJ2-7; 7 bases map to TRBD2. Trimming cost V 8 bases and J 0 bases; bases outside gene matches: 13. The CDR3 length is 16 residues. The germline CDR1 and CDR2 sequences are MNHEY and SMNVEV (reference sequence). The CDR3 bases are TGTGCCAGCCGCCCTTTCGGCGGGGGACCCTCCTACGAGCAGTACTTC. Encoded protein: CASRPFGGGPSYEQYF.

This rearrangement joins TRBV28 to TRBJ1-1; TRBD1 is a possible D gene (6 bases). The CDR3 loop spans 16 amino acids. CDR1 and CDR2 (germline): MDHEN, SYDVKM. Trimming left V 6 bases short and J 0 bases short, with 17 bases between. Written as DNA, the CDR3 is TGTGCCAGCAGCTTGACCTTACAGGGACTGAACACTGAAGCTTTCTTT. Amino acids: CASSLTLQGLNTEAFF.

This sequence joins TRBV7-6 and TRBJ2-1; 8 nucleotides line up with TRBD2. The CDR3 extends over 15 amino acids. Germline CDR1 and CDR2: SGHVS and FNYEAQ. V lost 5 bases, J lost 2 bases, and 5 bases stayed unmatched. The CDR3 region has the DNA TGTGCCAGCAGCCAGCCGACTAGCGCCTACAATGAGCAGTTCTTC. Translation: CASSQPTSAYNEQFF. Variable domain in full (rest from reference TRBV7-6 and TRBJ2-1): GAGVSQSPRYKVTKRGQDVALRCDPISGHVSLYWYRQALGQGPEFLTYFNYEAQQDKSGLPNDRFSAERPEGSISTLTIQRTEQRDSAMYRCASSQPTSAYNEQFFGPGTRLTVL.

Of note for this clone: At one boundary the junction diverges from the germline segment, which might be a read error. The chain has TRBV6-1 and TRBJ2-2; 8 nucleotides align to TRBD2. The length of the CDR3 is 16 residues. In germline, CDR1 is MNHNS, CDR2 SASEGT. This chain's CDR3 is CAISDVSGGVTGELFF. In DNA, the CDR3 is TGTGCCATCAGTGACGTAAGCGGGGGAGTCACCGGGGAGCTGTTTTTT.

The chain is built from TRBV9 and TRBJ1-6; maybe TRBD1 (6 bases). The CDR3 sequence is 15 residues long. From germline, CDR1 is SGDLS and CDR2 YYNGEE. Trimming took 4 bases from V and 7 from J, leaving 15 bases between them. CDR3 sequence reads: CASSLQGHVNSPLHF. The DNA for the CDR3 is TGTGCCAGCAGCCTACAGGGCCATGTAAATTCACCCCTCCACTTT.

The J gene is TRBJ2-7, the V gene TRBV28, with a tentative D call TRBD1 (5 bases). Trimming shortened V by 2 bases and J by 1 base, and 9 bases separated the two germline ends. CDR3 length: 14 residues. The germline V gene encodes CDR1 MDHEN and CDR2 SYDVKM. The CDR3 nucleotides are TGTGCCAGCAGTTTACTTCAGGGATCCTACGAGCAGTACTTC. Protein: CASSLLQGSYEQYF.

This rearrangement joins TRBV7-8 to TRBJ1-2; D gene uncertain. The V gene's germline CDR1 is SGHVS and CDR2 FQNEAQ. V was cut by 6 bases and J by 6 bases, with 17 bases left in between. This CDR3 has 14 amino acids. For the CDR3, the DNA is TGTGCCAGCAGTCCAACCGGGAAGCGGGATGGCTACACCTTC. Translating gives CASSPTGKRDGYTF.

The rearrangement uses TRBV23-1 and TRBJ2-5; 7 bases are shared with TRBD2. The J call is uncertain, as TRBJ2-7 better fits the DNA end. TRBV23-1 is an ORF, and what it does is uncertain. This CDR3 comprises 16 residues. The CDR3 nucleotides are TGCGCCAGCAGTCAATCTAAATTGGGAGGGTGGTACGAGCAGTACTTC. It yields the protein CASSQSKLGGWYEQYF.

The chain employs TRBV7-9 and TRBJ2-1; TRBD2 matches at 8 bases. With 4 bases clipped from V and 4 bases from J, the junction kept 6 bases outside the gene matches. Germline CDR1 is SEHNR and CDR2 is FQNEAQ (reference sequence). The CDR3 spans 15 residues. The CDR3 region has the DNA TGTGCCAGCAGCTCTATTAGCGGGATATACAATGAGCAGTTCTTC. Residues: CASSSISGIYNEQFF.

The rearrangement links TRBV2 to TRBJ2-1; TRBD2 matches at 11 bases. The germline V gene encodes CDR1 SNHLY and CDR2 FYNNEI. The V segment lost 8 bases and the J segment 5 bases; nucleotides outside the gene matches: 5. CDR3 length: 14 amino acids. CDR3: CASLGTSGDNEQFF. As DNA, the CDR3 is TGTGCCAGCCTCGGGACTAGCGGTGACAATGAGCAGTTCTTC.

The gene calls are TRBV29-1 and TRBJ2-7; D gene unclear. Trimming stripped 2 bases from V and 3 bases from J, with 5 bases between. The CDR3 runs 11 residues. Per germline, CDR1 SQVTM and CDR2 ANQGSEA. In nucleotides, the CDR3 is TGCAGCGTTGAAAACGGCTACGAGCAGTACTTC. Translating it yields CSVENGYEQYF.